These 2 T cell receptor beta chains originate from one sample sequenced in a study of blood T cell repertoires in COVID-19 (dated by TCRdb to about 2020). The protocol used for the library was the immunoSEQ multiplex PCR assay. TCRdb's version of the immuneACCESS table is confined to in-frame rearrangements and falls short of the full clone set. An unresolved V gene accounts for under half of the shortfall where checked; the remainder is of unknown origin. Recorded for this sample are a few hundred thousand clones; 70% to 90% of them occurred a single time. The top ten clones comprise 3.5% to 5% of the sample. Sequences were obtained from PBMCs or T cells enriched from blood (not recorded which). The receptors shown here come from a young man who had recovered from COVID-19.

The chain joins TRBV6-1 to TRBJ2-7; 7 positions agree with TRBD2. This CDR3 region has 14 residues. V dropped 1 base and J dropped 2; count of bases not matched to a gene: 2. Germline CDR1 is MNHNS and CDR2 is SASEGT. The DNA for the CDR3 is TGTGCCAGCAGTGAAGGGACTAGTCCCTACGAGCAGTACTTC. Translated, it gives CASSEGTSPYEQYF.

The CDR3 sequence: CAWSGTGRTGELFF. CDR3 in DNA: TGTGCCTGGAGCGGGACAGGGCGGACCGGGGAGCTGTTTTTT. The J gene is TRBJ2-2, the V gene TRBV30; 9 bases map to TRBD1. J gave up 5 bases and V 3 bases, and 4 bases lay outside the gene matches. The CDR3 sequence is 14 residues long. Looked up from germline, CDR1 is GTSNPN and CDR2 is SVGIG (reference sequence).